This T cell receptor beta chain was observed in a study of T cell responses to AZD1222 COVID-19 vaccine. Assay: immunoSEQ multiplex PCR; the TCRdb copy retains only in-frame clones and omits some. The sample contains about 120,000 clones, roughly 86% of which appear only once. CDR1 and CDR2 (germline): SGHNT, YYREEE (reference sequence). V lost 1 base and J lost 0, with 6 bases in between. CDR3 length: 14 amino acids. The chain recombines TRBV5-4 with TRBJ2-3; D uncertain. The TCR comes from an adult in good health. Source: peripheral blood, taken on day 0 of AZD1222 vaccination. CDR3 sequence (DNA): TGTGCCAGCAGCTTGTCGGGTAGCACAGATACGCAGTATTTT. Its protein product is CASSLSGSTDTQYF.